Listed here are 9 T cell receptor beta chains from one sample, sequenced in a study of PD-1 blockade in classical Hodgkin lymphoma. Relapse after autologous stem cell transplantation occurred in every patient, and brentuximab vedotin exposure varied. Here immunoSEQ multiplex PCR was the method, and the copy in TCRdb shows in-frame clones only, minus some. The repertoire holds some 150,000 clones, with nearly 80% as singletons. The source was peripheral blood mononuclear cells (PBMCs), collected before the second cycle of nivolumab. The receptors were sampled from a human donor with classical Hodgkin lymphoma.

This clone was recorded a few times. The CDR3 is CASSQDQGFYGYTF. CDR3 DNA sequence: TGCGCCAGCAGCCAAGATCAGGGTTTCTATGGCTACACCTTC. The V call is TRBV4-3, the J call TRBJ1-2; possibly TRBD1 for D (5 bases). V gave up 0 bases and J gave up 4 bases, with 9 bases separating them. Germline CDR1 and CDR2: LGHNA and YSLEER. The CDR3 spans 14 residues.

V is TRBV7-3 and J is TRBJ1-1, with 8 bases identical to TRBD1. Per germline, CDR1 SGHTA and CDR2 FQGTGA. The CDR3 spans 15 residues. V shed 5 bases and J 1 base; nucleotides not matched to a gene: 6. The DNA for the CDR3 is TGTGCCAGCAGCCCAGGGGGCGCTGGGAACACTGAAGCTTTCTTT. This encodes CASSPGGAGNTEAFF.

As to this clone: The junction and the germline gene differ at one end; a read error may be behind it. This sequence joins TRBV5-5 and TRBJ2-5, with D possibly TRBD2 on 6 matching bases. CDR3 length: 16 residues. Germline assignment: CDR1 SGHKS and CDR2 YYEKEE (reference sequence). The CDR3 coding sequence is TGCGCCAGCAGCCCGGGGCGGGGTTGGGGCCAAGAGACCCAGTACTTC. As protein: CASSPGRGWGQETQYF.

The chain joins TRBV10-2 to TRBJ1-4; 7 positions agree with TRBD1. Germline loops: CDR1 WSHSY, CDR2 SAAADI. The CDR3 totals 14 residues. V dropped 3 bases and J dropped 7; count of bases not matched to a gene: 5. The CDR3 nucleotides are TGCGCCAGCAGTGATGGACAGGAGCGTGAAAAACTGTTTTTT. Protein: CASSDGQEREKLFF.

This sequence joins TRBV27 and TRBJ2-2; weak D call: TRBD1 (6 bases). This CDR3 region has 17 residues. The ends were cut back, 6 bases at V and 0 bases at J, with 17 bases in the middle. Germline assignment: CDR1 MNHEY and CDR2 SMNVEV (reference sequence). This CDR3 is CASRVRGRGSNTGELFF. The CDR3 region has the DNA TGTGCCAGCAGGGTCCGGGGCAGGGGTTCGAACACCGGGGAGCTGTTTTTT.

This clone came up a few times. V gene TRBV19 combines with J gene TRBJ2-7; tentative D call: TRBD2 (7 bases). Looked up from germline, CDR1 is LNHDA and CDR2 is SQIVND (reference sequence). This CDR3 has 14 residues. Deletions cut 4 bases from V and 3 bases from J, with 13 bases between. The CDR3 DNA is TGTGCCAGTAGTACAGGCGGGGGCCGCTACGAGCAGTACTTC. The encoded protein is CASSTGGGRYEQYF.

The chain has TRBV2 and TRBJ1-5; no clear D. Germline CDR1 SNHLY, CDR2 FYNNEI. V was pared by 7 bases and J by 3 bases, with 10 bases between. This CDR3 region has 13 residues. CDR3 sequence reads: CASNGLNNQPQHF. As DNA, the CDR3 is TGTGCCAGCAACGGACTGAACAATCAGCCCCAGCATTTT.

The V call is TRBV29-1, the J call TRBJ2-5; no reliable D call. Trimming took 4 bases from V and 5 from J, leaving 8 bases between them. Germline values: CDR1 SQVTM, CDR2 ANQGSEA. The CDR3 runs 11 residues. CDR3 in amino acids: CSVVGWETQYF. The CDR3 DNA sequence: TGCAGCGTTGTCGGGTGGGAGACCCAGTACTTC.

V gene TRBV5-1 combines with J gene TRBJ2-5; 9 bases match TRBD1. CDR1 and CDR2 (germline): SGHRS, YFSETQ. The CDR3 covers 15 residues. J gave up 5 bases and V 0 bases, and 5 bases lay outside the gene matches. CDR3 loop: CASSLGPTGGETQYF. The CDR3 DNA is TGCGCCAGCAGCTTGGGACCCACAGGGGGCGAGACCCAGTACTTC.